This TCR beta chain was recovered during a study of cytomegalovirus exposure and HLA in healthy donors. Study-wide findings and caveats: Later on, an analysis tied under 20,000 TCR beta sequences to HLA alleles at 0.05 false discovery rate. For cytomegalovirus status, the classifier reportedly gave diagnoses with high specificity and sensitivity. Some V segments, TRBV6-2 and TRBV6-3 among them, were indistinguishable and were therefore excluded.

It was with 60 Vbeta and 13 Jbeta primers that the PCR ran. The protocol was immunoSEQ multiplex PCR, while the TCRdb copy is restricted to in-frame clones and leaves out a portion. This sample yields 150,000 to 200,000 clones, of which roughly 65% are seen a single time; roughly 4.5% belongs to the top ten. Trimming took off 6 bases at V and 0 bases at J, with 12 bases between the two ends. Germline V lookup: CDR1 MNHNS, CDR2 SASEGT. There are 15 residues in the CDR3. A note on this clone: As yet, its antigen is unknown.

The gene calls are TRBV6-1 and TRBJ2-1; D unresolved. The sample consisted of PBMCs. The receptor's source is a man in his late teens or twenties in good health and CMV-seropositive. The CDR3 loop is CASSPQWSSYNEQFF. CDR3 bases: TGTGCCAGCAGCCCCCAGTGGAGCTCCTACAATGAGCAGTTCTTC.